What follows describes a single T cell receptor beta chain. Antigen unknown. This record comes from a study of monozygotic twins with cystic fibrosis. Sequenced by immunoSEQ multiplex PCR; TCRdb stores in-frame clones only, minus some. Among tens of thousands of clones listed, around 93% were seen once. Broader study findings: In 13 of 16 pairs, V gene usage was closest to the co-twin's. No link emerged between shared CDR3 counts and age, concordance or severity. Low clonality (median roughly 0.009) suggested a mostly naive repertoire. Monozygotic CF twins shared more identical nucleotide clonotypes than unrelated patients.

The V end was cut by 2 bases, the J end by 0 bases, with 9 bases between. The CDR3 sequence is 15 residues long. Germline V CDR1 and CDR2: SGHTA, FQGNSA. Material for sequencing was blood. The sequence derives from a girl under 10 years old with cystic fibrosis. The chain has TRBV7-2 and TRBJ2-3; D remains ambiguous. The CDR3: CASSLSSGSTDTQYF. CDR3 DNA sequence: TGTGCCAGCAGCTTATCGTCAGGAAGCACAGATACGCAGTATTTT.